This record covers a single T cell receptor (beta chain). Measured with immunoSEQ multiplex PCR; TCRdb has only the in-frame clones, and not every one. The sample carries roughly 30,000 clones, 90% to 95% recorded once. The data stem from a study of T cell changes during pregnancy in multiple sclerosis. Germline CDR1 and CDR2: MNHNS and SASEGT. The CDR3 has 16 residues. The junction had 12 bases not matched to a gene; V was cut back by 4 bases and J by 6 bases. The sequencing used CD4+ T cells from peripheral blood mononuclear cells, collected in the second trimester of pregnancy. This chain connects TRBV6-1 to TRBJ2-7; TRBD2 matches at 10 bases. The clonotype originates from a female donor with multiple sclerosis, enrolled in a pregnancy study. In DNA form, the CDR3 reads TGTGCCAGCAGTGCACCAGCGGGAGGGCCGGGGAGCGAGCAGTACTTC. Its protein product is CASSAPAGGPGSEQYF.